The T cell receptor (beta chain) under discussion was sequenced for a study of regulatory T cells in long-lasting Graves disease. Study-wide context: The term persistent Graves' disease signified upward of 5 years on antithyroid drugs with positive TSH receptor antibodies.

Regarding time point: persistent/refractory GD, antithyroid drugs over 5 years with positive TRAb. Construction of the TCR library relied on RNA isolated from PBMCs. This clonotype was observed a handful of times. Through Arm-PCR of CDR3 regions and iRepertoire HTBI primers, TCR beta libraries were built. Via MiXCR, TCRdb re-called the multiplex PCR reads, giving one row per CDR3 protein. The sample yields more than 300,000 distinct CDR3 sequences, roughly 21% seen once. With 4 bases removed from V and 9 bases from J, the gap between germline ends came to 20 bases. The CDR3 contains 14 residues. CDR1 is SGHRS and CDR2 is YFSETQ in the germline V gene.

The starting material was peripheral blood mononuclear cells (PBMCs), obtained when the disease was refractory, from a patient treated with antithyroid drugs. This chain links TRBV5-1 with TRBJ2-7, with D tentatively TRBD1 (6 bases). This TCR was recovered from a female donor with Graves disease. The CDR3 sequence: CASSANTGSAAQYF. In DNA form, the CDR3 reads TGCGCCAGCAGCGCCAACACAGGGTCAGCTGCGCAGTACTTC.